This T cell receptor (beta chain) comes out of a study of OX40 agonist ivuxolimab in advanced cancers. The overall study: Under the entry rules, prior anti-PD-1, anti-PD-L1 or anti-CTLA-4 therapy was allowed, and more than 35% had some.

Only in-frame clones appear in the TCRdb table, and some are missing; sequencing was by immunoSEQ multiplex PCR. The sample contains just over 30,000 clones, roughly 86% of which appear only once. Germline V CDR1 and CDR2: SGHRS, YFSETQ. CDR3 size: 14 residues. Of note for this clone: Its antigen is unidentified.

Broader study findings: At 0.1 to 3.0 mg/kg and by week 6, clonal expansion occurred in CD4+ and CD8+ blood T cells.

The V and J genes are TRBV5-1 and TRBJ2-5, with TRBD2 matching over 9 bases. The better agreement between TRBJ2-7 and the DNA end casts doubt on the J call. Sample: CD4+ or CD8+ T cells sorted from blood, taken in a trial of the OX40 agonist ivuxolimab. This clonotype was obtained from an adult with an advanced solid tumor such as melanoma, head and neck, liver or kidney cancer. The CDR3 DNA reads as TGCGCCAGCAGCATAGGACTAGCGAGCTACGAGCAGTACTTC. Amino acid sequence: CASSIGLASYEQYF.